The T cell receptor (beta chain) under discussion was sequenced for a study of T-cell reconstitution after alpha-beta-depleted transplantation in children. For TCRbeta, the library was prepared with unique molecular identifiers. TCRdb ran MiXCR on the PCR reads and lists one entry per CDR3 protein. The sample includes more than 250,000 distinct CDR3 sequences, 9.9% of them seen just once. There are a few counts of this clonotype. Germline V gene lookup returns CDR1 DFQATT and CDR2 SNEGSKA (reference sequence). This CDR3 is built from 13 residues. V gave up 3 bases and J gave up 0 bases, with 9 bases separating them.

The V call is TRBV20-1, the J call TRBJ2-7; D is perhaps TRBD1 (6 bases). Source: PBMCs from the stem cell graft donor, taken from the stem cell graft. The sequence came from a human donor who donated a stem cell graft to a child with SCID. DNA of the CDR3: TGCAGTGCTAGCGGACAGAGCTCCTACGAGCAGTACTTC. Its protein product is CSASGQSSYEQYF.